The 22 T cell receptor beta chains in this list originate from one sample, sequenced in a study of cytomegalovirus exposure and HLA in healthy donors. The PCR contained 60 Vbeta and 13 Jbeta primers. Profiled with immunoSEQ multiplex PCR; TCRdb holds only in-frame clones, not every one. Of more than 75,000 clones in the sample, roughly 86% are singletons; the top ten hold around 5.2%. Sequencing was done on a sample of PBMCs. Receptors originate from a woman between 18 and 30 years old in good health and CMV-seropositive.

This clone appeared once. This rearrangement joins TRBV29-1 to TRBJ2-1; 9 bases align to TRBD2. The length of the CDR3 is 14 residues. V dropped 4 bases and J dropped 10; count of bases not matched to a gene: 11. The germline V gene has CDR1 SQVTM and CDR2 ANQGSEA. The CDR3 loop is CSVGGAGGGTEQFF. DNA of the CDR3: TGCAGCGTTGGGGGGGCGGGAGGGGGCACGGAGCAGTTCTTC.

V gene TRBV7-3 combines with J gene TRBJ2-3; 7 nucleotides match TRBD2. V lost 3 bases and J lost 3; bases outside the gene matches: 3. The length of the CDR3 is 14 residues. Germline CDR1 and CDR2: SGHTA and FQGTGA. The CDR3 sequence: CASSFSGWTDTQYF. Written as DNA, the CDR3 is TGTGCCAGCAGCTTTAGCGGGTGGACAGATACGCAGTATTTT.

The chain links TRBV5-1 to TRBJ1-4; D remains ambiguous. V lost 4 bases and J 3 bases, leaving 13 bases between the germline ends. This CDR3 region has 15 residues. CDR1 SGHRS and CDR2 YFSETQ come from the germline V gene. Here the CDR3 DNA reads TGCGCCAGCAGCCTTCCAGACGGAGCTAATGAAAAACTGTTTTTT. Translation gives CASSLPDGANEKLFF. The whole variable domain, remainder taken from reference TRBV5-1 and TRBJ1-4, is KAGVTQTPRYLIKTRGQQVTLSCSPISGHRSVSWYQQTPGQGLQFLFEYFSETQRNKGNFPGRFSGRQFSNSRSEMNVSTLELGDSALYLCASSLPDGANEKLFFGSGTQLSVL.

Only one count was recorded for this clone. The J gene is TRBJ2-7, the V gene TRBV7-8, with D possibly being TRBD1 (7 bases). Between the trimmed V and J ends, which lost 3 bases and 4 bases, there was a span of 16 bases. Germline loops: CDR1 SGHVS, CDR2 FQNEAQ. The CDR3 extends over 15 amino acids. The CDR3 sequence: CASSLTGTFRYEQYF. Written as DNA, the CDR3 is TGTGCCAGCAGCTTGACAGGGACTTTTAGGTACGAGCAGTACTTC.

This sequence joins TRBV6-6 and TRBJ1-5; D uncertain. The germline V and J ends were trimmed by 7 bases and 9 bases, with 10 bases remaining between them. Per the germline V gene, CDR1 is MNHNY and CDR2 is SVGAGI (reference sequence). The CDR3 has 11 amino acids. The CDR3 coding sequence is TGTGCCAGCACTCCCACGGGGCCCCAGCATTTT. The encoded protein is CASTPTGPQHF.

The V call is TRBV6-5, the J call TRBJ1-2; D unclear. The length of the CDR3 is 12 residues. Germline lookup yields CDR1 MNHEY and CDR2 SVGAGI. Trimming took off 6 bases at V and 4 bases at J, with 9 bases between the two ends. CDR3 sequence (DNA): TGTGCCAGCAGAAGGGCGGGCTATGGCTACACCTTC. This translates into CASRRAGYGYTF.

This chain's CDR3 is CASSGRGSYNEQFF. The DNA for the CDR3 is TGTGCCAGTTCTGGGAGGGGGTCCTACAATGAGCAGTTCTTC. V usage is TRBV19 and J usage is TRBJ2-1; D might be TRBD2 (7 bases). This CDR3 is 14 amino acids long. The V gene's germline CDR1 is LNHDA and CDR2 SQIVND (reference sequence). V lost 8 bases to trimming and J lost 1 base, with 12 bases between them.

The rearrangement uses TRBV10-1 and TRBJ2-7; D call uncertain. V lost 4 bases, J lost 3 bases, and 13 bases lay in between. This CDR3 has 14 amino acids. Germline lookup yields CDR1 WNHNN and CDR2 SYGVQD (reference sequence). CDR3 in DNA: TGCGCCAGCAGTGGTGACACCCAAATCTACGAGCAGTACTTC. Translating it yields CASSGDTQIYEQYF.

The V call is TRBV5-4, the J call TRBJ1-2; 7 nucleotides match TRBD1. V lost 1 base and J lost 1; bases outside the gene matches: 7. Germline CDR1 SGHNT, CDR2 YYREEE (reference sequence). This CDR3 is built from 16 residues. The DNA of the CDR3 is TGTGCCAGCAGCTTGTACAACAGGGGATTTAACTATGGCTACACCTTC. Its protein product is CASSLYNRGFNYGYTF.

The V gene is TRBV30, the J gene TRBJ2-7, with D possibly TRBD2 on 5 matching bases. In germline, CDR1 is GTSNPN, CDR2 SVGIG (reference sequence). The CDR3 extends over 13 amino acids. Trimming stripped 4 bases from V and 2 bases from J, with 12 bases between. The CDR3 DNA reads as TGTGCCTGGAATGAGGGCGGAGCCTACGAGCAGTACTTC. Its translation: CAWNEGGAYEQYF.

The CDR3 is CAWAGQGHEKLFF. CDR3 sequence (DNA): TGTGCCTGGGCGGGACAGGGGCATGAAAAACTGTTTTTT. The V call is TRBV30, the J call TRBJ1-4; TRBD1 matches 10 bases. Trimming took 5 bases from V and 6 from J; bases not matched to a gene: 3. There are 13 residues in the CDR3. Germline assignment: CDR1 GTSNPN and CDR2 SVGIG (reference sequence).

This clone has just one count. The chain joins TRBV2 to TRBJ2-5; 7 nucleotides match TRBD2. In germline, CDR1 is SNHLY, CDR2 FYNNEI. The CDR3 length is 16 residues. The trim removed 6 bases at V and 2 bases at J, leaving 12 bases unmatched. CDR3 in DNA: TGTGCCAGCAGGGGAATTCAAGCGGGGAGACAAGAGACCCAGTACTTC. Encoded protein: CASRGIQAGRQETQYF.

The V call is TRBV7-9, the J call TRBJ1-1; D gene uncertain. This CDR3 spans 15 amino acids. Trimming pared 3 bases from V and 1 base from J, leaving 12 bases between. Germline values: CDR1 SEHNR, CDR2 FQNEAQ (reference sequence). The CDR3 is CASSFISTGNTEAFF. CDR3 coding DNA: TGTGCCAGCAGCTTTATTTCTACGGGGAACACTGAAGCTTTCTTT.

This sequence joins TRBV11-2 and TRBJ2-3; 8 bases map to TRBD2. CDR3 length: 14 amino acids. Germline-derived CDR1 and CDR2 are SGHAT and FQNNGV. The ends lost 5 bases at V and 3 bases at J; junction bases unmatched: 4. This CDR3 reads CASSRGGATDTQYF. For the CDR3, the DNA is TGTGCCAGCAGCCGGGGGGGCGCTACAGATACGCAGTATTTT.

V and J are TRBV19 and TRBJ2-3; 12 positions match TRBD2. The CDR3 extends over 16 amino acids. The junction had 0 bases not matched to a gene; V was cut back by 1 base and J by 1 base. The germline V gene has CDR1 LNHDA and CDR2 SQIVND (reference sequence). The CDR3 DNA follows: TGTGCCAGTAGTATAGGACTAGCGGGAGGCACAGATACGCAGTATTTT. It specifies CASSIGLAGGTDTQYF.

This clone was seen a few times. J is TRBJ1-1 and V is TRBV7-3, with 7 bases lining up with TRBD1. V was clipped by 2 bases and J by 7 bases; unmatched bases: 7. CDR1 is SGHTA and CDR2 is FQGTGA in the germline V gene. CDR3 size: 14 residues. The CDR3, as DNA: TGTGCCAGCAGCTTATCTGGAGGGGGCAGTGAAGCTTTCTTT. Translated: CASSLSGGGSEAFF.

This chain uses TRBV2 with TRBJ2-2; 7 bases line up with TRBD1. Losses at the gene ends were 6 bases for V and 0 bases for J; bases not matched to a gene: 4. This CDR3 contains 15 residues. The V gene's germline CDR1 is SNHLY and CDR2 FYNNEI. The CDR3 region has the DNA TGTGCCAGCAGACGACAGGGAACGAACACCGGGGAGCTGTTTTTT. Amino acids: CASRRQGTNTGELFF.

The chain has TRBV27 and TRBJ1-1; TRBD1 matches at 7 bases. CDR1 is MNHEY, CDR2 SMNVEV, per germline (reference sequence). The CDR3 totals 17 residues. V lost 7 bases to trimming and J lost 1 base; unmatched junction nucleotides: 15. CDR3 sequence reads: CASKGGLGGEGNTEAFF. As DNA, the CDR3 is TGTGCCAGCAAAGGCGGTTTAGGGGGCGAAGGGAACACTGAAGCTTTCTTT.

The gene calls are TRBV5-1 and TRBJ2-1, with a tentative D call TRBD2 (5 bases). CDR1 and CDR2 (germline): SGHRS, YFSETQ. CDR3 length equals 15 residues. Trimming took 4 bases from V and 8 from J, leaving 19 bases between them. The CDR3 reads CASSPGGYGNHEQFF. In nucleotides, the CDR3 is TGCGCCAGCAGCCCGGGCGGTTACGGGAACCATGAGCAGTTCTTC.

The CDR3, as DNA: TGTGCCAGCAGTAGTAGGACTAGCGGGTTCTACGAGCAGTACTTC. This encodes CASSSRTSGFYEQYF. The genes are TRBV2 and TRBJ2-7; 11 positions agree with TRBD2. The CDR3 extends over 15 amino acids. Trimming took 5 bases from V and 3 from J; bases not matched to a gene: 6. Germline lookup yields CDR1 SNHLY and CDR2 FYNNEI.

This sequence joins TRBV6-1 and TRBJ1-2; no clear D gene. Germline V CDR1 and CDR2: MNHNS, SASEGT. The CDR3 runs to 14 residues. Trimming removed 3 bases at V and 4 bases at J, with 12 bases between. The CDR3 protein is CASSEVMGVYGYTF. The CDR3, as DNA: TGTGCCAGCAGTGAGGTGATGGGCGTCTATGGCTACACCTTC.

The CDR3, as DNA: TGTGCCAGCAGCCTGATAACTAGCGGGGGAGAGACCCAGTACTTC. Translating it yields CASSLITSGGETQYF. V gene TRBV4-2 combines with J gene TRBJ2-5; 11 bases are shared with TRBD2. The germline V gene has CDR1 LGHNA and CDR2 YNFKEQ. The J segment lost 4 bases and the V segment lost 4 bases, leaving 5 bases of the junction unmatched. This CDR3 comprises 15 residues.